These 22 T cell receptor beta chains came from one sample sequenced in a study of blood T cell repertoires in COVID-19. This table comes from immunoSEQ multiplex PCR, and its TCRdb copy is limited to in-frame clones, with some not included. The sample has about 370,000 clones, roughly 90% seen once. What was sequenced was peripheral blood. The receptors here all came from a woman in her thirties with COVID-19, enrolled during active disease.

Here the CDR3 reads CASSLGELTGLTF. CDR3 sequence (DNA): TGTGCCAGCAGCTTGGGGGAGTTGACAGGCCTCACCTTC. V and J are TRBV5-6 and TRBJ1-2; possible D gene TRBD1, 6 bases. The germline CDR1 and CDR2 sequences are SGHDT and YYEEEE. This CDR3 region has 13 residues. Trimming pared 0 bases from V and 13 bases from J, leaving 16 bases between.

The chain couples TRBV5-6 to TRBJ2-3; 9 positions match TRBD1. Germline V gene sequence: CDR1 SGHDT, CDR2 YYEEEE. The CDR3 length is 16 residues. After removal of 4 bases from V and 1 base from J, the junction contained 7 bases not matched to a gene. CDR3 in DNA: TGTGCCAGCAGCACGAACCGGGACAGGGGCACAGATACGCAGTATTTT. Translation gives CASSTNRDRGTDTQYF.

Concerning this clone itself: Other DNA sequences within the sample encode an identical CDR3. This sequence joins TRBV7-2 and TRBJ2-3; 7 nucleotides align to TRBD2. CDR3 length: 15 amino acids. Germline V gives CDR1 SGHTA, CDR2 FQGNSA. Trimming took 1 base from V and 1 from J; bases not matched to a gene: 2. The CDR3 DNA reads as TGTGCCAGCAGCTTAGTGGCGGGGGGCACAGATACGCAGTATTTT. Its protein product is CASSLVAGGTDTQYF.

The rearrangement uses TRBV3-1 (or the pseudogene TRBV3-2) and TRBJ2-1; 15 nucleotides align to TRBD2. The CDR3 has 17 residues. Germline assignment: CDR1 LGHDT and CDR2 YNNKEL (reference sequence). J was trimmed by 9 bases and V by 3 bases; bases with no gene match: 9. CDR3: CASSHPRTSGGAGEQFF. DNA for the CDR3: TGTGCCAGCAGCCATCCCCGGACTAGCGGGGGGGCAGGTGAGCAGTTCTTC.

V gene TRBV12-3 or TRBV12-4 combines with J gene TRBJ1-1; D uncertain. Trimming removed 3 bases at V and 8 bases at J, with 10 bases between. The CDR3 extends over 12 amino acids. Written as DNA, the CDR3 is TGTGCCAGCAGTTTTGGGCCGAAAGAAGCTTTCTTT. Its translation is CASSFGPKEAFF.

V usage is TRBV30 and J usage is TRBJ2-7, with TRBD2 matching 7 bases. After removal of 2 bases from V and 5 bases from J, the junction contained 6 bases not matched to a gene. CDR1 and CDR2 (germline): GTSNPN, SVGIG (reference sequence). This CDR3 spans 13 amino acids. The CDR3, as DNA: TGTGCCTGGAGTAAGGGAGGGCCCAACGAGCAGTACGTC. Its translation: CAWSKGGPNEQYV.

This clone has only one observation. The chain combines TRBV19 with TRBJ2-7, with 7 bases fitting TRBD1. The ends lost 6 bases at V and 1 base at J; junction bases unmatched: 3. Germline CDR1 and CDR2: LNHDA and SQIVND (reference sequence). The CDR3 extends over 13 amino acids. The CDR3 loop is CASSQTGSYEQYF. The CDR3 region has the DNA TGTGCCAGTAGCCAGACAGGGTCCTACGAGCAGTACTTC.

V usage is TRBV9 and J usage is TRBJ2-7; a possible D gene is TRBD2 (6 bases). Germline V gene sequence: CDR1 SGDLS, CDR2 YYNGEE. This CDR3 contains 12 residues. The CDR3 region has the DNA TGTGCTCAGCGGGCAGGCTCCTACGAGCAGTACGTC. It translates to CAQRAGSYEQYV.

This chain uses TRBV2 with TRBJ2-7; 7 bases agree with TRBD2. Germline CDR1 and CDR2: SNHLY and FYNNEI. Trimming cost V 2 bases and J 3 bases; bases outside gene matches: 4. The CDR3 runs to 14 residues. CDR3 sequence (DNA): TGTGCCAGCAGTGAACCTAGCGGAAACTACGAGCAGTACTTC. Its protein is CASSEPSGNYEQYF.

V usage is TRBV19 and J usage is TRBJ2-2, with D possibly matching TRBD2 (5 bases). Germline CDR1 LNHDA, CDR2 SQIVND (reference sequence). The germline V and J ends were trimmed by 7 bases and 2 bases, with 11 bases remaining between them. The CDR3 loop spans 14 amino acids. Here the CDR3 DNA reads TGTGCCAGTATCGGGGTTTTCAACACCGGGGAGCTGTTTTTT. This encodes CASIGVFNTGELFF.

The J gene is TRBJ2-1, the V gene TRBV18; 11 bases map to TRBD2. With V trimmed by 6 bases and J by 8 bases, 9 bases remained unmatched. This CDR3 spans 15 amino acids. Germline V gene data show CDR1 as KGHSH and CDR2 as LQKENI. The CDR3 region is CASSQIAGGPHEQFF. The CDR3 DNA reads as TGTGCCAGCTCCCAAATAGCGGGGGGGCCCCATGAGCAGTTCTTC. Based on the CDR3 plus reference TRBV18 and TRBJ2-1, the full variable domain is NAGVMQNPRHLVRRRGQEARLRCSPMKGHSHVYWYRQLPEEGLKFMVYLQKENIIDESGMPKERFSAEFPKEGPSILRIQQVVRGDSAAYFCASSQIAGGPHEQFFGPGTRLTVL.

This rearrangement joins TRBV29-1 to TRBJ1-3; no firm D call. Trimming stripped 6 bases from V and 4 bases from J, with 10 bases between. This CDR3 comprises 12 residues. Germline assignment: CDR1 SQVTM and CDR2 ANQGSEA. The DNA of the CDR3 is TGCAGCGTAAATACAGACGGAAACACCATATATTTT. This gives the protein CSVNTDGNTIYF. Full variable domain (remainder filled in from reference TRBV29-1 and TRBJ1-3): SAVISQKPSRDICQRGTSLTIQCQVDSQVTMMFWYRQQPGQSLTLIATANQGSEATYESGFVIDKFPISRPNLTFSTLTVSNMSPEDSSIYLCSVNTDGNTIYFGEGSWLTVV.

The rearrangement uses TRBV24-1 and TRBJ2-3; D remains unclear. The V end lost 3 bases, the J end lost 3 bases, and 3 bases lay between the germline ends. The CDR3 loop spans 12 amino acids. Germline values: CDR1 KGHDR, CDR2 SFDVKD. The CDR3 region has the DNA TGTGCCACCAGTGATACAACAGATACGCAGTATTTT. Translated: CATSDTTDTQYF.

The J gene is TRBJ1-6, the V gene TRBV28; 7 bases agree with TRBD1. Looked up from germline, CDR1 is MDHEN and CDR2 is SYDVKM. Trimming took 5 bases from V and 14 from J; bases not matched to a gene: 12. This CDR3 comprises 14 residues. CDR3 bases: TGTGCCAGCAGTCCCCACACAGGGGTGGGAACCCTCCACTTT. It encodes CASSPHTGVGTLHF.

CDR3 sequence: CASSPRDRYTGELFF. For the CDR3, the DNA is TGTGCCAGCTCACCGCGGGACAGATACACCGGGGAGCTGTTTTTT. This chain connects TRBV18 to TRBJ2-2; weak D call: TRBD1 (7 bases). Between the trimmed V and J ends, which lost 3 bases and 3 bases, there was a span of 11 bases. This CDR3 is 15 amino acids long. Per germline, CDR1 KGHSH and CDR2 LQKENI.

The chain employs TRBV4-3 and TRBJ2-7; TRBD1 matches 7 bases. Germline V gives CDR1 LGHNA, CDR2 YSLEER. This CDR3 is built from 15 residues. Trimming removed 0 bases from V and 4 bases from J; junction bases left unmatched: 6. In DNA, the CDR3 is TGCGCCAGCAGCCAAGATTCAGGGGGAGCGTACGAGCAGTACTTC. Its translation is CASSQDSGGAYEQYF.

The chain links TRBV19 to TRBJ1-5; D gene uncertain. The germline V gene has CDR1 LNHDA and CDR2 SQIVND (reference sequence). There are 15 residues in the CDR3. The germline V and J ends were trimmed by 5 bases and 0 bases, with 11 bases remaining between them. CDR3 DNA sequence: TGTGCCAGTAGTGTCACATTATATAGCAATCAGCCCCAGCATTTT. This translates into CASSVTLYSNQPQHF.

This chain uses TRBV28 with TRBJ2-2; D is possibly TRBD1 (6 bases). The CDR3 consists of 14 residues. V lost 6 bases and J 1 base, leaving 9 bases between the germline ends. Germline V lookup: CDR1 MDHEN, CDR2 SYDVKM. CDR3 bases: TGTGCCAGCAGGGCGACAGGGAACACCGGGGAGCTGTTTTTT. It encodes CASRATGNTGELFF.

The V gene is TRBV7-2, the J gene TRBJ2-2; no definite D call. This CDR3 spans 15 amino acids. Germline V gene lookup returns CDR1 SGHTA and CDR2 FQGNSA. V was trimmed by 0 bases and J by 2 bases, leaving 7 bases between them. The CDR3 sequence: CASSLATGNTGELFF. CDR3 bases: TGTGCCAGCAGCTTAGCTACGGGTAACACCGGGGAGCTGTTTTTT.

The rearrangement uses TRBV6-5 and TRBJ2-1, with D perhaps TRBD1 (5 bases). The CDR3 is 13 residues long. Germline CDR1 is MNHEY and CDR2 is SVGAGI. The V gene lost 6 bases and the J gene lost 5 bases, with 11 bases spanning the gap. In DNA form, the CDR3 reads TGTGCCAGCAGCCAGACAGAAAACAATGAGCAGTTCTTC. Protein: CASSQTENNEQFF.

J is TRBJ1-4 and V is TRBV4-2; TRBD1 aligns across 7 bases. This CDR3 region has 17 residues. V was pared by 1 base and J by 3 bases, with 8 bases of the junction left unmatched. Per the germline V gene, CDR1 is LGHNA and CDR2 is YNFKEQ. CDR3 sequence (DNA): TGTGCCAGCAGCCAAGGCTCAGGGGGGTTATCTAATGAAAAACTGTTTTTT. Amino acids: CASSQGSGGLSNEKLFF.

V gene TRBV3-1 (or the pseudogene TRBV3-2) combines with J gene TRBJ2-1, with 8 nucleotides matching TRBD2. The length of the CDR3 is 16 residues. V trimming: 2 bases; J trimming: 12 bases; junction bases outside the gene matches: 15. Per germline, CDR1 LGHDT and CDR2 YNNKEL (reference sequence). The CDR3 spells CASSQIPRESGGGQFF. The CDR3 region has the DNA TGTGCCAGCAGCCAAATTCCCAGAGAAAGCGGGGGCGGGCAGTTCTTC.